This is a list of T cell receptor beta chains from one sample in a study of shared clonotypes between healthy human individuals. Produced via immunoSEQ multiplex PCR; TCRdb's table is partial and in-frame only. The sample has hundreds of thousands of clones, approximately 96% seen once. The specimen was naive CD8+ T cells sorted from blood. All receptors derive from a young woman in good health. The CDR3 runs from the conserved cysteine through the conserved F or W. D genes are given only for firm matches. For some rows the clone size is stated as once, few or many, or as a class when expanded; others skip it.

clone size: NA; J gene: TRBJ2-3; V gene: TRBV6-6; D gene: NA; CDR3 protein: CASSPSVADTQYF; CDR3 DNA: TGTGCCAGCAGTCCCAGTGTGGCAGATACGCAGTATTTT
clone size: NA; J gene: TRBJ2-7; V gene: TRBV5-6; D gene: NA; CDR3 protein: CASSFAHRHEQYF; CDR3 DNA: TGTGCCAGCAGCTTTGCACACCGCCACGAGCAGTACTTC
clone size: NA; J gene: TRBJ2-1; V gene: TRBV5-8; D gene: TRBD2; CDR3 protein: CASSLEGLAYEQFF; CDR3 DNA: TGTGCCAGCAGCTTGGAGGGACTAGCGTATGAGCAGTTCTTC
clone size: once; J gene: TRBJ2-5; V gene: TRBV25-1; D gene: NA; CDR3 protein: CASSNGAGEETQYF; CDR3 DNA: TGTGCCAGCAGCAACGGGGCAGGAGAAGAGACCCAGTACTTC
clone size: NA; J gene: TRBJ2-3; V gene: TRBV11-2; D gene: NA; CDR3 protein: CASSLRVASTDTQYF; CDR3 DNA: TGTGCCAGCAGCTTAAGGGTAGCGAGCACAGATACGCAGTATTTT
clone size: NA; J gene: TRBJ1-2; V gene: TRBV19; D gene: NA; CDR3 protein: CASSIDLWETYGYTF; CDR3 DNA: TGTGCCAGTAGTATAGATCTCTGGGAAACCTATGGCTACACCTTC
clone size: NA; J gene: TRBJ2-7; V gene: TRBV5-6; D gene: NA; CDR3 protein: CASSSEISYEQYF; CDR3 DNA: TGTGCCAGCAGCTCTGAAATTTCCTACGAGCAGTACTTC
clone size: NA; J gene: TRBJ2-7; V gene: TRBV30; D gene: TRBD2; CDR3 protein: CACRLAGSYEQYF; CDR3 DNA: TGTGCCTGCCGACTAGCGGGGTCCTACGAGCAGTACTTC
clone size: NA; J gene: TRBJ2-5; V gene: TRBV2; D gene: TRBD2; CDR3 protein: CASSGLAGAVETQYF; CDR3 DNA: TGTGCCAGCAGCGGGCTAGCGGGAGCGGTAGAGACCCAGTACTTC
clone size: once; J gene: TRBJ2-1; V gene: TRBV7-6; D gene: NA; CDR3 protein: CASSFDRSSYNEQFF; CDR3 DNA: TGTGCCAGCAGCTTCGACAGGAGCTCCTACAATGAGCAGTTCTTC
clone size: NA; J gene: TRBJ2-6; V gene: TRBV19; D gene: NA; CDR3 protein: CASSIQKYYSGANVLTF; CDR3 DNA: TGTGCCAGTAGTATCCAGAAATATTACTCTGGGGCCAACGTCCTGACTTTC
clone size: NA; J gene: TRBJ1-4; V gene: TRBV19; D gene: NA; CDR3 protein: CASSLGGHNEKLFF; CDR3 DNA: TGTGCCAGTAGTCTCGGCGGACATAATGAAAAACTGTTTTTT
clone size: NA; J gene: TRBJ1-4; V gene: TRBV4-1; D gene: TRBD1; CDR3 protein: CASSQVPVQGMTNEKLFF; CDR3 DNA: TGCGCCAGCAGCCAAGTGCCGGTACAGGGGATGACTAATGAAAAACTGTTTTTT
clone size: NA; J gene: TRBJ2-2; V gene: TRBV10-3; D gene: TRBD2; CDR3 protein: CAISSYKGTSGVNTGELFF; CDR3 DNA: TGTGCCATCAGCTCCTACAAAGGGACTAGCGGAGTGAACACCGGGGAGCTGTTTTTT
clone size: NA; J gene: TRBJ2-7; V gene: TRBV13; D gene: TRBD2; CDR3 protein: CASSFLAGGIHEQYF; CDR3 DNA: TGTGCCAGCAGCTTCCTAGCGGGAGGGATACACGAGCAGTACTTC
clone size: NA; J gene: TRBJ2-2; V gene: TRBV4-1; D gene: TRBD2; CDR3 protein: CASSQGTSGRELFF; CDR3 DNA: TGCGCCAGCAGCCAAGGGACTAGCGGGAGGGAGCTGTTTTTT